This T cell receptor (beta chain) appears in the sequencing data of a study of blood T cell repertoires in COVID-19. Study overall: Whether acute or convalescent, the COVID-19 samples came from the United States, Italy and Spain.

Germline CDR1 and CDR2: SQVTM and ANQGSEA. The ends lost 4 bases at V and 3 bases at J; junction bases unmatched: 10. CDR3 length equals 15 residues. Enrollees, about 18 to 100 years old, lived in 24 US areas. Two negative PCRs, clearance, or symptom resolution characterized the recovered Cohort 3 donors. Here immunoSEQ multiplex PCR was the method, and the copy in TCRdb shows in-frame clones only, minus some. The sample contains around 190,000 clones, 75% to 90% of which appear only once. The sequencing input was PBMCs or T cells enriched from blood (not recorded which). This clonotype was sampled from a man aged 35 to 55 who had recovered from COVID-19. The rearrangement links TRBV29-1 to TRBJ1-2, with 8 nucleotides matching TRBD1. CDR3 nucleotides: TGCAGCGTTGTGCCTTCGGACAGGGATGACTATGGCTACACCTTC. Translated: CSVVPSDRDDYGYTF.